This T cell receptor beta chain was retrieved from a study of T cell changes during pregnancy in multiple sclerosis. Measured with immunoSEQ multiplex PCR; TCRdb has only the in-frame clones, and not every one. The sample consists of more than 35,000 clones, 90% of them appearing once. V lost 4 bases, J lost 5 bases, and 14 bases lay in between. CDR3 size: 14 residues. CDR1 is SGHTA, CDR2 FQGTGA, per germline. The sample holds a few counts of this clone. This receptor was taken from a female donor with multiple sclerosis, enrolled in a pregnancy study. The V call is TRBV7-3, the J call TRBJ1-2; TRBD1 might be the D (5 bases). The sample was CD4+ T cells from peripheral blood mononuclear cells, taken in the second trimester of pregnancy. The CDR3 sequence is CASSSSGGVYGYTF. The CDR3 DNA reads TGTGCCAGCAGCTCCTCTGGGGGGGTTTATGGCTACACCTTC.